This T cell receptor (beta chain) came from a study of T cell responses to AZD1222 COVID-19 vaccine. On the study more broadly: Second-dose groups at about 4 or about 12 weeks were pooled.

General study points: A rise in Spike-specific TCR breadth and depth followed two AZD1222 doses.

Here immunoSEQ multiplex PCR was the method, and the copy in TCRdb shows in-frame clones only, minus some. In the table there are some 110,000 clones, about 87% of which are singletons. Trimming removed 2 bases from V and 0 bases from J, with 7 bases in between. This CDR3 is built from 15 residues. Germline CDR1 and CDR2: LGHNA and YSLEER. Note on this clone: The target antigen is unknown.

The chain has TRBV4-3 and TRBJ1-4; D is unresolved. Specimen: peripheral blood, collected on day 0 of AZD1222 vaccination. The TCR originated in an adult in good health. This CDR3 is CASSQKGATNEKLFF. In DNA, the CDR3 is TGCGCCAGCAGCCAAAAAGGTGCAACTAATGAAAAACTGTTTTTT.